This T cell receptor beta chain is from a study of beta chain features in type 1 diabetes. Points on this clone: The antigen remains undetermined.

Whole-study results and caveats: The naive, central memory and Treg TCRB repertoires showed an apparent similarity that was greater among patients than among healthy donors. Patients and controls would be equally affected if PCR favored shorter templates.

Expressed TCRB transcripts were sequenced because the isolated RNA had all been reverse transcribed beforehand. Assay used: immunoSEQ multiplex PCR; TCRdb lists only in-frame clones, some missing. The table has nearly 250,000 clones, less than 15% seen once. What was sequenced was naive CD4+ T cells from blood. The TCR originated in a woman in her thirties or forties in good health.

The CDR3 loop is CASSLDRGGVETQYF. The CDR3 bases are TGTGCCAGCAGCCTCGACCGCGGGGGGGTAGAGACCCAGTACTTC. The chain links TRBV7-2 to TRBJ2-5, with 9 bases lining up with TRBD2. V was clipped by 5 bases and J by 4 bases; unmatched bases: 8. The CDR3 covers 15 residues. The germline CDR1 and CDR2 sequences are SGHTA and FQGNSA. The whole variable domain, remainder taken from reference TRBV7-2 and TRBJ2-5, is GAGVSQSPSNKVTEKGKDVELRCDPISGHTALYWYRQSLGQGLEFLIYFQGNSAPDKSGLPSDRFSAERTGGSVSTLTIQRTQQEDSAVYLCASSLDRGGVETQYFGPGTRLLVL.